This T cell receptor (beta chain) was retrieved from a study of blood T cell repertoires in COVID-19. Overall study context: Sites in the United States, Italy and Spain provided acute and convalescent COVID-19 samples. PBMCs, B-cell-depleted T cells, or T cells were the source of the cDNA or gDNA that made up the material.

Original analysis: Amplified reference gene primers provided the basis for estimating nucleated cell counts. This table comes from immunoSEQ multiplex PCR, and its TCRdb copy is limited to in-frame clones, with some not included. V, J and clone size reflect that table, while D and trimming were determined from the DNA. The sample carries some 350,000 clones, 85% to 90% recorded once. The CDR3 is 14 amino acids. The junction had 7 bases not matched to a gene; V was cut back by 7 bases and J by 4 bases. Germline V gene sequence: CDR1 LNHDA, CDR2 SQIVND (reference sequence). The sample was peripheral blood. The chain has TRBV19 and TRBJ1-2; 9 bases line up with TRBD1. The receptor's source is a human donor in a cohort sampled during active COVID-19. In DNA, the CDR3 is TGTGCCAGTACCGGACAGGGGCGCGGCTATGGCTACACCTTC. The encoded protein is CASTGQGRGYGYTF.